Presented here are 9 T cell receptor beta chains from one specimen sequenced in a study of T cells in Graves' hyperthyroidism and ophthalmopathy (dated by TCRdb to the late 2010s). Library method: multiplex PCR. Instrument on record: Illumina HiSeq 2000. The TCR beta CDR3 regions were amplified from RNA transcripts. The first round of RT-PCR for the TCR CDR3 was performed with the HTBI primer set and the Qiagen OneStep RT-PCR kit. TCRdb's own reprocessing of the public reads used fastp at Q25 and MiXCR and kept productive beta chains. Under each unique CDR3 protein, matching rows form one entry showing the most common genes and DNA. The sample yields a few hundred thousand distinct CDR3 sequences; about 15% were counted once. 25% to 30% of the sample is taken by the ten largest. Material for sequencing was blood. These receptors originate from a woman in her 30s with Graves' ophthalmopathy.

This clonotype was detected many times. The chain links TRBV20-1 to TRBJ2-1; 9 bases line up with TRBD2. Germline V gene lookup returns CDR1 DFQATT and CDR2 SNEGSKA (reference sequence). J gave up 6 bases and V 0 bases, and 6 bases lay outside the gene matches. This CDR3 has 15 amino acids. The CDR3 is CSARDSSGIPNEQFF. The CDR3 DNA sequence: TGCAGTGCTAGAGATTCTAGCGGGATTCCCAATGAGCAGTTCTTC.

This clonotype was seen ten or more times. The chain carries TRBV5-6 and TRBJ2-5, with D perhaps TRBD2 (6 bases). The CDR3 is 17 amino acids. Deletions cut 0 bases from V and 0 bases from J, with 15 bases between. CDR1 and CDR2 (germline): SGHDT, YYEEEE. The CDR3 reads CASSLGAGTRYQETQYF. For the CDR3, the DNA is TGTGCCAGCAGCTTGGGCGCCGGGACTCGGTACCAAGAGACCCAGTACTTC.

There are many counts of this clonotype. The V gene is TRBV2, the J gene TRBJ2-7; a weak D match, TRBD2 (7 bases). Germline V gene lookup returns CDR1 SNHLY and CDR2 FYNNEI. This CDR3 is 14 amino acids long. V shed 7 bases and J shed 3 bases, with 16 bases lying between them. The CDR3 protein is CASTPEGGNYEQYF. CDR3 DNA sequence: TGTGCCAGCACGCCTGAGGGGGGGAACTACGAGCAGTACTTC.

This clonotype was counted a few times. This chain uses TRBV27 with TRBJ2-2, with D possibly being TRBD2 (7 bases). V was trimmed by 3 bases and J by 6 bases, leaving 17 bases between them. The V gene's germline CDR1 is MNHEY and CDR2 SMNVEV (reference sequence). This CDR3 is 16 amino acids long. CDR3: CASSFVFKGGAGELFF. The CDR3 DNA reads TGTGCCAGCAGTTTTGTATTTAAGGGGGGGGCCGGGGAGCTGTTTTTT.

This clonotype was counted only a few times. This chain uses TRBV6-2 or TRBV6-3 with TRBJ1-5; 7 positions match TRBD1. CDR1 and CDR2 (germline): MNHEY, SVGEGT. V shed 6 bases and J 3 bases; nucleotides not matched to a gene: 11. The CDR3 sequence is 16 residues long. CDR3 sequence (DNA): TGTGCCAGCAGAACCGGGACAGCTCCTTCCAATCAGCCCCAGCATTTT. It is translated as CASRTGTAPSNQPQHF.

This clonotype occurred a few times. The V call is TRBV6-1, the J call TRBJ2-7, with 7 nucleotides matching TRBD1. This CDR3 is 14 amino acids long. The ends lost 6 bases at V and 9 bases at J; junction bases unmatched: 14. Germline CDR1 and CDR2: MNHNS and SASEGT. CDR3 coding DNA: TGTGCCAGCAGGAGAGGACAGGCCTCTACGGGGCAGTACTTC. It is translated as CASRRGQASTGQYF.

The rearrangement uses TRBV5-1 and TRBJ1-2; 11 nucleotides line up with TRBD1. Germline V gives CDR1 SGHRS, CDR2 YFSETQ. V shed 4 bases, J shed 4 bases, and the junction held 0 bases outside the gene matches. The CDR3 length is 13 residues. The CDR3: CASSGTGGYGYTF. The CDR3 DNA reads TGCGCCAGCAGCGGGACAGGGGGCTATGGCTACACCTTC.

The V gene is TRBV3-1, the J gene TRBJ2-7, with TRBD2 as a possible D gene (7 bases). The CDR3 runs to 16 residues. Deletions cut 1 base from V and 4 bases from J, with 17 bases between. Germline V gene data show CDR1 as LGHDT and CDR2 as YNNKEL (reference sequence). The CDR3 loop reads CASSQARWEGVYEQYF. The CDR3, as DNA: TGTGCCAGCAGCCAAGCCAGATGGGAGGGGGTTTACGAGCAGTACTTC.

A word on this clonotype: A much larger clone differs from this one at a single base, so this may be a read error. The chain employs TRBV5-1 and TRBJ1-4; D is unclear. CDR1 SGHRS and CDR2 YFSETQ come from the germline V gene. This CDR3 has 12 residues. CDR3 coding DNA: TGCGCCGGCAGCTCGAGCCCGGGGAAACTGTTTTTT. Residues: CAGSSSPGKLFF. Filled out from reference TRBV5-1 and TRBJ1-4, the complete variable domain reads KAGVTQTPRYLIKTRGQQVTLSCSPISGHRSVSWYQQTPGQGLQFLFEYFSETQRNKGNFPGRFSGRQFSNSRSEMNVSTLELGDSALYLCAGSSSPGKLFFGSGTQLSVL.